This T cell receptor (beta chain) is from a study of blood T cell repertoires in COVID-19. At the level of the study: There were acute and convalescent COVID-19 samples, and they came from the United States, Italy and Spain. In each case, the material was cDNA or gDNA derived from T cells, B-cell-depleted T cells, or PBMCs.

Recruited during active infection, patients (from Seattle) were subsequently followed longitudinally. The CDR3 is 13 residues long. Per the germline V gene, CDR1 is SNHLY and CDR2 is FYNNEI. V lost 8 bases and J 3 bases, leaving 11 bases between the germline ends. The method was immunoSEQ multiplex PCR; TCRdb's version includes in-frame clones alone and lacks a portion of them. The table lists 200,000 to 250,000 clones, 70% to 90% of them singletons. This clone was recorded once. The sample consisted of peripheral blood. This chain uses TRBV2 with TRBJ2-1, with a possible D match to TRBD1 (6 bases). The receptor was isolated from a woman between 45 and 65 years old with COVID-19, enrolled during active disease. Written as DNA, the CDR3 is TGTGCCAGCTCCGTAGGGGGCTACAATGAGCAGTTCTTC. It is translated as CASSVGGYNEQFF.